This T cell receptor (beta chain) came from a study of cytomegalovirus exposure and HLA in healthy donors. Study-wide findings and caveats: Earlier analysis found most TCR beta V segments productive about 87% or about 30% of the time. It was assumed in the presence/absence analyses that sequencing depth was roughly uniform across donors.

The PCR ran on 60 Vbeta and 13 Jbeta primers. Clones were sequenced by immunoSEQ multiplex PCR, and TCRdb holds only the in-frame ones, with some missing. The data hold more than 85,000 clones, with roughly four fifths observed a single time. Remarks on this clone: Its specificity is not known.

Looked up from germline, CDR1 is SGHNT and CDR2 is YENEEA. V lost 5 bases to trimming and J lost 3 bases, with 10 bases between them. The CDR3 spans 14 residues. Sequenced sample: PBMCs. The rearrangement uses TRBV11-3 and TRBJ2-2, with TRBD1 as a possible D gene (5 bases). The TCR originated in a male donor in good health and CMV-seropositive. CDR3 nucleotides: TGTGCCAGCAGCCAGACCAGGGACACCGGGGAGCTGTTTTTT. Translated: CASSQTRDTGELFF.